What follows is one T cell receptor (beta chain) and its context. The sample comes from a study of blood T cell repertoires in COVID-19. How the authors handled the data: Counts of nucleated cells, estimated from reference gene primer amplification, were obtained. Profiling relied on immunoSEQ multiplex PCR, and the TCRdb table lists in-frame clones only, not all of them. The V and J calls and clone size come from that table; D and trimming were worked out from the DNA. Of approximately 140,000 clones listed, 81% are singletons. From germline, CDR1 is MNHEY and CDR2 SVGAGI. CDR3 size: 15 residues. With 0 bases removed from V and 0 bases from J, the gap between germline ends came to 6 bases.

Input material: peripheral blood. The receptor was derived from a human donor with acute or convalescent COVID-19. The donor label of this sample is uncertain. V usage is TRBV6-5 and J usage is TRBJ1-5; D unresolved. DNA for the CDR3: TGTGCCAGCAGTTACTCCCGTAATAGCAATCAGCCCCAGCATTTT. Protein sequence: CASSYSRNSNQPQHF.